A single sample is the source of the 31 T cell receptor beta chains below, sequenced in a study of cytomegalovirus exposure and HLA in healthy donors. The PCR had 60 Vbeta and 13 Jbeta primers. This table comes from immunoSEQ multiplex PCR, and its TCRdb copy is limited to in-frame clones, with some not included. The sample yields roughly 120,000 clones, 79% seen once. Sequenced sample: PBMCs. These receptor sequences come from a young man in good health and CMV-seropositive.

The chain employs TRBV9 and TRBJ2-3; possibly TRBD2 for D (6 bases). The V gene lost 4 bases and the J gene lost 1 base, with 19 bases spanning the gap. From germline, CDR1 is SGDLS and CDR2 YYNGEE. The CDR3 has 17 residues. The CDR3 protein is CASSNPRDSRRTDTQYF. The CDR3 DNA follows: TGTGCCAGCAGCAACCCTCGGGACTCCCGTCGCACAGATACGCAGTATTTT.

The V gene is TRBV4-1, the J gene TRBJ1-2, with D hard to call. Trimming took off 4 bases at V and 3 bases at J, with 15 bases between the two ends. Germline CDR1 is MGHRA and CDR2 is YSYEKL. The CDR3 extends over 15 amino acids. The DNA for the CDR3 is TGCGCCAGCAGCCCCCTTGCCAGAATTGACTATGGCTACACCTTC. Translating it yields CASSPLARIDYGYTF.

The table lists this clone with a few counts. The rearrangement joins TRBV19 to TRBJ1-1; D is possibly TRBD1 (5 bases). Germline V gives CDR1 LNHDA, CDR2 SQIVND (reference sequence). This CDR3 comprises 15 residues. V lost 3 bases to trimming and J lost 1 base, with 12 bases between them. The CDR3 DNA reads as TGTGCCAGTAGTATCGGTTACGGGGGGAACACTGAAGCTTTCTTT. Its protein is CASSIGYGGNTEAFF. Full variable domain (remainder filled in from reference TRBV19 and TRBJ1-1): DGGITQSPKYLFRKEGQNVTLSCEQNLNHDAMYWYRQDPGQGLRLIYYSQIVNDFQKGDIAEGYSVSREKKESFPLTVTSAQKNPTAFYLCASSIGYGGNTEAFFGQGTRLTVV.

On this clone: Relative to the germline gene, one junction end is altered; a read error may explain this. The chain joins TRBV5-4 to TRBJ2-4, with TRBD2 matching over 9 bases. There are 16 residues in the CDR3. Germline CDR1 SGHNT, CDR2 YYREEE (reference sequence). CDR3: CASRSEPGLAKNSQYF. The CDR3 bases are TGTGCCAGCAGATCCGAACCGGGACTAGCCAAAAACAGTCAGTACTTC.

The chain couples TRBV2 to TRBJ2-7, with 8 positions matching TRBD2. CDR1 and CDR2 from the germline V gene are SNHLY and FYNNEI. CDR3 size: 15 residues. V was clipped by 5 bases and J by 2 bases; unmatched bases: 8. The CDR3 loop is CASSITSGRPYEQYF. The CDR3 DNA reads TGTGCCAGCAGTATCACTAGCGGACGGCCCTACGAGCAGTACTTC. Based on the CDR3 plus reference TRBV2 and TRBJ2-7, the full variable domain is EPEVTQTPSHQVTQMGQEVILRCVPISNHLYFYWYRQILGQKVEFLVSFYNNEISEKSEIFDDQFSVERPDGSNFTLKIRSTKLEDSAMYFCASSITSGRPYEQYFGPGTRLTVT.

This chain joins TRBV5-5 and TRBJ1-2, with 7 bases that match TRBD1. This CDR3 contains 16 residues. Germline CDR1 SGHKS, CDR2 YYEKEE (reference sequence). Unmatched junction bases numbered 7, after V lost 0 bases and J lost 2 bases. Here the CDR3 DNA reads TGTGCCAGCAGCTTGGTGCCAGGGGGACCCAACTATGGCTACACCTTC. This translates into CASSLVPGGPNYGYTF.

The count of this clone is one. V usage is TRBV11-3 and J usage is TRBJ2-5; TRBD1 might be the D (6 bases). Trimming pared 3 bases from V and 2 bases from J, leaving 7 bases between. The CDR3 is 13 amino acids. The germline V gene has CDR1 SGHNT and CDR2 YENEEA. CDR3 sequence (DNA): TGTGCCAGCAGCTTTGGACAGCAAGAGACCCAGTACTTC. It yields the protein CASSFGQQETQYF.

The chain joins TRBV5-1 to TRBJ1-2; TRBD1 might be the D (5 bases). With 0 bases removed from V and 6 bases from J, the gap between germline ends came to 12 bases. CDR1 SGHRS and CDR2 YFSETQ come from the germline V gene. The CDR3 extends over 14 amino acids. The DNA for the CDR3 is TGCGCCAGCAGCTTGGCCGGGGGTAGCAATGGCTACACCTTC. It codes for CASSLAGGSNGYTF.

This chain links TRBV6-5 with TRBJ2-7; tentatively, D is TRBD1 (6 bases). Germline values: CDR1 MNHEY, CDR2 SVGAGI. The CDR3 loop spans 14 amino acids. Trimming removed 4 bases from V and 0 bases from J, with 10 bases in between. DNA for the CDR3: TGTGCCAGCAGTTCCCGACAGGCCTCCTACGAGCAGTACTTC. Its translation: CASSSRQASYEQYF.

The chain links TRBV28 to TRBJ1-1, with unresolved D. Trimming stripped 7 bases from V and 0 bases from J, with 6 bases between. CDR1 is MDHEN and CDR2 is SYDVKM in the germline V gene. The CDR3 covers 12 residues. The CDR3 spells CASKSVNTEAFF. The CDR3 DNA reads TGTGCCAGCAAGTCGGTGAACACTGAAGCTTTCTTT.

The chain is built from TRBV12-5 and TRBJ2-2; D gene unclear. Germline loops: CDR1 LGHNT, CDR2 FRNRAP. The CDR3 consists of 16 residues. Trimming cost V 0 bases and J 4 bases, with 12 bases left between them. The DNA of the CDR3 is TGTGCTAGTGGTTTGGTATGGCAGGCAACCACCGGGGAGCTGTTTTTT. Protein sequence: CASGLVWQATTGELFF.

This sequence joins TRBV7-3 and TRBJ2-3; TRBD2 aligns across 11 bases. V lost 5 bases to trimming and J lost 2 bases; unmatched junction nucleotides: 6. Germline CDR1 and CDR2: SGHTA and FQGTGA. This CDR3 region has 16 residues. CDR3 protein: CASSPGTSGYTDTQYF. The CDR3 nucleotides are TGTGCCAGCAGCCCGGGGACTAGCGGATACACAGATACGCAGTATTTT.

This clone appeared a single time. This chain links TRBV14 with TRBJ2-3; 11 bases agree with TRBD1. This CDR3 has 16 amino acids. Losses at the gene ends were 1 base for V and 6 bases for J; bases not matched to a gene: 6. Germline V lookup: CDR1 SGHDN, CDR2 FVKESK. The CDR3 DNA is TGTGCCAGCAGCCAAGTGTGGACAGGGGGCAGGGATACGCAGTATTTT. As protein: CASSQVWTGGRDTQYF.

The gene calls are TRBV19 and TRBJ1-1; D is undetermined. The CDR3 length is 17 residues. CDR1 is LNHDA, CDR2 SQIVND, per germline (reference sequence). Trimming took 0 bases from V and 0 from J, leaving 14 bases between them. The CDR3 protein is CASSIDGETIMNTEAFF. The CDR3 region has the DNA TGTGCCAGTAGTATAGATGGAGAGACCATCATGAACACTGAAGCTTTCTTT.

V usage is TRBV27 and J usage is TRBJ2-1; D is uncertain. Trimming removed 2 bases at V and 9 bases at J, with 11 bases between. CDR1 and CDR2 (germline): MNHEY, SMNVEV (reference sequence). This CDR3 region has 13 residues. This chain's CDR3 is CASSLQVAFEQFF. In DNA, the CDR3 is TGTGCCAGCAGTTTACAAGTGGCTTTTGAGCAGTTCTTC.

The V and J genes are TRBV6-5 and TRBJ2-7; the D gene is possibly TRBD1 (6 bases). The germline CDR1 and CDR2 sequences are MNHEY and SVGAGI. V was pared by 2 bases and J by 6 bases, with 20 bases between. The CDR3 length is 16 residues. As DNA, the CDR3 is TGTGCCAGCAGTTACGCGCCACAGGGCGCCGCGATCGAGCAGTACTTC. It yields the protein CASSYAPQGAAIEQYF.

CDR3 DNA: TGTGCCAGCAGCCCGGGACAGGGCTACCTAACTAGGGGCTACACCTTC. As protein: CASSPGQGYLTRGYTF. This chain connects TRBV7-3 to TRBJ1-2; 9 bases match TRBD1. Germline V gene lookup returns CDR1 SGHTA and CDR2 FQGTGA. With V trimmed by 5 bases and J by 8 bases, 15 bases remained unmatched. The CDR3 has 16 amino acids. Looking up the rest from reference TRBV7-3 and TRBJ1-2 gives the full variable domain: GAGVSQTPSNKVTEKGKYVELRCDPISGHTALYWYRQSLGQGPEFLIYFQGTGAADDSGLPNDRFFAVRPEGSVSTLKIQRTERGDSAVYLCASSPGQGYLTRGYTFGSGTRLTVV.

V and J are TRBV11-2 and TRBJ2-1; 12 bases fit TRBD2. CDR1 SGHAT and CDR2 FQNNGV come from the germline V gene. CDR3 length: 16 residues. Germline trimming cut 1 base from V and 8 bases from J; bases unmatched to any gene: 6. The CDR3 DNA is TGTGCCAGCAGCTTAGGGCTAGCGGGGGGGGGCGATGAGCAGTTCTTC. Its protein is CASSLGLAGGGDEQFF.

Here the CDR3 reads CASRSIRNTEAFF. In nucleotides, the CDR3 is TGCGCCAGCAGGAGTATCCGAAACACTGAAGCTTTCTTT. The chain employs TRBV5-1 and TRBJ1-1; D not resolved. The CDR3 covers 13 residues. V lost 5 bases and J 2 bases, leaving 10 bases between the germline ends. Germline CDR1 is SGHRS and CDR2 is YFSETQ.

V is TRBV27 and J is TRBJ2-7; maybe TRBD2 (6 bases). Germline assignment: CDR1 MNHEY and CDR2 SMNVEV (reference sequence). V lost 5 bases, J lost 3 bases, and 14 bases lay in between. The CDR3 totals 14 residues. CDR3 sequence (DNA): TGTGCCAGCAGTCCCCAAAGTAGCGGCTACGAGCAGTACTTC. Protein sequence: CASSPQSSGYEQYF.

V gene TRBV2 combines with J gene TRBJ2-3; 7 positions match TRBD1. The CDR3 is made up of 14 amino acids. Per the germline V gene, CDR1 is SNHLY and CDR2 is FYNNEI. V lost 8 bases and J lost 3; bases outside the gene matches: 8. The CDR3 spells CASGRGGATDTQYF. In nucleotides, the CDR3 is TGTGCCAGCGGCAGAGGGGGCGCAACAGATACGCAGTATTTT.

Only a few counts were recorded for this clone. At one boundary the junction diverges from the germline segment, which might be a read error. V usage is TRBV7-9 and J usage is TRBJ2-1; TRBD2 matches at 8 bases. The CDR3 has 16 residues. CDR1 is SEHNR, CDR2 FQNEAQ, per germline (reference sequence). The CDR3 region is CSSSLFLAGSYNEQFF. CDR3 in DNA: TGTTCCAGCAGCTTATTTCTAGCGGGCTCCTACAATGAGCAGTTCTTC.

In regard to this clone: One end of the junction fails to match germline, which may point to a read error. This chain links TRBV7-3 with TRBJ2-5; TRBD2 agrees at 8 bases. Per germline, CDR1 SGHTA and CDR2 FQGTGA. The length of the CDR3 is 14 residues. CDR3 DNA: TGTTCCAGCAGTGACGGGGGGGCCGGAGAGACCCAGTACTTC. Protein sequence: CSSSDGGAGETQYF.

The chain combines TRBV29-1 with TRBJ1-5; D might be TRBD1 (6 bases). Trimming took 6 bases from V and 7 from J, leaving 19 bases between them. The CDR3 has 14 amino acids. Germline CDR1 reads SQVTM; CDR2 reads ANQGSEA. This chain's CDR3 is CSVGQGNGGQPQHF. The CDR3 coding sequence is TGCAGCGTGGGCCAGGGGAATGGGGGACAGCCCCAGCATTTT.

V and J are TRBV10-3 and TRBJ2-3, with 8 bases fitting TRBD2. In germline, CDR1 is ENHRY, CDR2 SYGVKD. CDR3 length: 16 residues. V trimming: 4 bases; J trimming: 3 bases; junction bases outside the gene matches: 9. The CDR3 DNA reads TGTGCCATCAGTGGATTCGGGGTAGCGGGAACAGATACGCAGTATTTT. This codes for CAISGFGVAGTDTQYF.

The chain recombines TRBV7-2 with TRBJ1-6; the match to TRBD1 covers 10 bases. The CDR3 is made up of 16 amino acids. J lost 7 bases, V lost 6 bases, and 9 bases had no gene match. Germline-derived CDR1 and CDR2 are SGHTA and FQGNSA. CDR3 amino acids: CASRPGQGKRNSPLHF. CDR3 coding DNA: TGTGCCAGCAGACCGGGACAGGGGAAGAGGAATTCACCCCTCCACTTT.

Regarding this clone: Germline is not matched at one junction end, which may reflect a read error. This sequence joins TRBV7-9 and TRBJ1-4; 7 nucleotides line up with TRBD1. This CDR3 region has 14 residues. Per germline, CDR1 SEHNR and CDR2 FQNEAQ (reference sequence). CDR3 region: CSSNRGLGNEKLFF. CDR3 sequence (DNA): TGTTCCAGCAACAGGGGATTGGGCAATGAAAAACTGTTTTTT.

Details on this clone: One end of the junction is discordant with germline, which a read error may explain. This CDR3 is also generated by other DNA sequences in the sample. This chain connects TRBV10-3 to TRBJ1-4; D uncertain. CDR1 and CDR2 (germline): ENHRY, SYGVKD. This CDR3 spans 15 amino acids. The CDR3 DNA is TGTGCCAGTCGGAGGTCGACGTTTGCTAATGAAAAACTGTTCTTT. Its translation: CASRRSTFANEKLFF.

V usage is TRBV11-3 and J usage is TRBJ1-1, with D perhaps TRBD1 (5 bases). The germline V gene has CDR1 SGHNT and CDR2 YENEEA. CDR3 length: 15 residues. The V and J ends lost 6 bases and 3 bases respectively, with 17 bases between them. The CDR3 nucleotides read TGTGCCAGCAGGGGGGGTAGGAATCATGACACTGAAGCTTTCTTT. Amino acid sequence: CASRGGRNHDTEAFF.

The chain combines TRBV5-3 with TRBJ1-2, with 9 bases lining up with TRBD1. TRBV5-3 is treated as an ORF (open reading frame) with a function not yet certain. Germline trimming cut 5 bases from V and 2 bases from J; bases unmatched to any gene: 10. The CDR3 is made up of 16 amino acids. The CDR3 region is CARRQKSGTGNYGYTF. The CDR3 region has the DNA TGTGCCAGAAGACAGAAGTCCGGGACAGGGAACTATGGCTACACCTTC.

V usage is TRBV5-1 and J usage is TRBJ2-5, with TRBD1 identical over 8 bases. The CDR3 sequence is 14 residues long. Germline V gives CDR1 SGHRS, CDR2 YFSETQ. The V gene end was trimmed by 2 bases and the J gene end by 4 bases; junction bases not matched to a gene: 4. CDR3 protein: CASSFPGGVETQYF. In DNA form, the CDR3 reads TGCGCCAGCAGCTTTCCAGGGGGCGTAGAGACCCAGTACTTC.